The 5 T cell receptor beta chains in this list originate from one sample, sequenced in a study of spatial heterogeneity in lung cancer. Time point: sample taken at primary tumor resection. TCRdb re-derived calls from the 5' RACE reads in MiXCR, one entry per CDR3 protein. The sample yields 39,000 or so distinct CDR3 sequences, 6% to 8% seen once. The sequencing used PBMCs, collected at surgery. The receptor set was obtained from a male donor with early-stage non-small cell lung cancer.

This clonotype was counted many times. The chain carries TRBV29-1 and TRBJ1-3, with D maybe TRBD1 (5 bases). This CDR3 comprises 13 residues. Per germline, CDR1 SQVTM and CDR2 ANQGSEA. Trimming stripped 6 bases from V and 2 bases from J, with 11 bases between. The CDR3 reads CSVMGVAGNTIYF. CDR3 in DNA: TGCAGCGTAATGGGGGTAGCTGGAAACACCATATATTTT.

The gene calls are TRBV7-6 and TRBJ1-2; 7 bases are shared with TRBD1. Trimming cost V 4 bases and J 4 bases; bases outside gene matches: 6. The CDR3 loop spans 14 amino acids. Germline V gene lookup returns CDR1 SGHVS and CDR2 FNYEAQ. In DNA form, the CDR3 reads TGTGCCAGCAGCTCGTCACCAGGGGGCTATGGCTACACCTTC. Protein product: CASSSSPGGYGYTF.

V usage is TRBV12-3 or TRBV12-4 and J usage is TRBJ1-2, with a weak D call TRBD1 (5 bases). CDR3 length equals 18 residues. The germline V and J ends were trimmed by 6 bases and 0 bases, with 23 bases remaining between them. CDR3 sequence: CASSPRDHFSLPNYGYTF. In DNA form, the CDR3 reads TGTGCCAGCAGCCCCCGGGACCATTTTTCCTTACCTAACTATGGCTACACCTTC.

This clonotype was recorded many times. The chain uses TRBV7-6 and TRBJ2-5; tentative D call: TRBD1 (5 bases). The CDR3 loop spans 12 amino acids. The ends were cut back, 3 bases at V and 4 bases at J, with 6 bases in the middle. Germline V gene data show CDR1 as SGHVS and CDR2 as FNYEAQ. CDR3 nucleotides: TGTGCCAGCAGCTTCCAGGGAGAGACCCAGTACTTC. Protein product: CASSFQGETQYF.

This clonotype has ten or more counts. The rearrangement joins TRBV20-1 to TRBJ1-4; no reliable D call. CDR3 length: 14 amino acids. Germline assignment: CDR1 DFQATT and CDR2 SNEGSKA (reference sequence). V was pared by 0 bases and J by 8 bases, with 13 bases between. CDR3 nucleotides: TGCAGTGCTAGAGATCTGACAACGGGGGAAAAACTGTTTTTT. Residues: CSARDLTTGEKLFF.